The clone carrying this TCR beta chain was picked up many times. Its antigen is not known. Researchers used two-round multiplex PCR to amplify TCR beta CDR3 starting from genomic DNA. Individual primers that were specific to each TRBV and TRBJ gene served in first-round PCR. TCRdb itself ran the multiplex PCR reads through MiXCR, one entry per CDR3 protein. The table includes over 25,000 distinct CDR3 sequences, around 45% detected once. The data were obtained in a study of prognosis after radiotherapy for stage I lung cancer. Whole-study context: Enrolled patients were those with stage I non-small cell lung cancer, a group that was recruited between April 2018 and 2019. Study results and caveats: Among expanded TCR clones, tumor specificity was not determined. Lower Shannon entropy after stereotactic body radiation therapy was observed in patients who went on to develop distant metastases.

The V and J ends lost 1 base and 1 base respectively, with 14 bases between them. Germline lookup yields CDR1 KGHSH and CDR2 LQKENI. The CDR3 extends over 17 amino acids. Researchers took 4.5 to 6 milliliters of peripheral blood at each of two time points. The source of this sequence is a donor over 45 with non-small cell lung cancer. The material was PBMCs, obtained before or after stereotactic body radiation therapy (not recorded which). The rearrangement joins TRBV18 to TRBJ1-5, with D uncertain. The CDR3 sequence: CASSPRGLIGSNQPQHF. In nucleotides, the CDR3 is TGTGCCAGCTCACCACGAGGACTAATTGGCAGCAATCAGCCCCAGCATTTT.